These 2 T cell receptor beta chains originate from one sample sequenced in a study of cytomegalovirus exposure and HLA in healthy donors. Use of 60 Vbeta and 13 Jbeta primers characterized the PCR. Only in-frame clones appear in the TCRdb table, and some are missing; sequencing was by immunoSEQ multiplex PCR. The data show about 210,000 clones, around four fifths seen once. Sequences were obtained from PBMCs. The source of these receptors is a man aged 35-49 years in good health and CMV-seropositive.

The CDR3 region has the DNA TGTGCCATCAGTGCGGAGCGGGAGGAAACCGGGGAGCTGTTTTTT. Its protein product is CAISAEREETGELFF. V gene TRBV10-3 combines with J gene TRBJ2-2; 9 nucleotides agree with TRBD2. With V trimmed by 4 bases and J by 5 bases, 5 bases remained unmatched. This CDR3 is 15 amino acids long. CDR1 ENHRY and CDR2 SYGVKD come from the germline V gene.

This chain joins TRBV6-5 and TRBJ1-1; D is undetermined. Trimming pared 1 base from V and 0 bases from J, leaving 9 bases between. Germline V gene sequence: CDR1 MNHEY, CDR2 SVGAGI. The CDR3 extends over 15 amino acids. The CDR3 region has the DNA TGTGCCAGCAGTTACTGGCGGGAACTGAACACTGAAGCTTTCTTT. It translates to CASSYWRELNTEAFF.